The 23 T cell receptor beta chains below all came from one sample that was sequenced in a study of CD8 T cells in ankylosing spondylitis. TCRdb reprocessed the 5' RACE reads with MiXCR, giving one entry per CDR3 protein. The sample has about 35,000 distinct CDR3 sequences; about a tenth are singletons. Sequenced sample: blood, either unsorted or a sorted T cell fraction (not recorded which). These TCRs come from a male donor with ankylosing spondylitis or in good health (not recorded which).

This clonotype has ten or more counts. CDR3 bases: TGCGCCAGCAGCCCGGGGGAGCATGGCGAGCAGTACTTC. Protein sequence: CASSPGEHGEQYF. The V call is TRBV4-3, the J call TRBJ2-7; a possible D gene is TRBD2 (6 bases). V gave up 4 bases and J gave up 6 bases, with 13 bases separating them. Germline V gene sequence: CDR1 LGHNA, CDR2 YSLEER. The CDR3 length is 13 residues.

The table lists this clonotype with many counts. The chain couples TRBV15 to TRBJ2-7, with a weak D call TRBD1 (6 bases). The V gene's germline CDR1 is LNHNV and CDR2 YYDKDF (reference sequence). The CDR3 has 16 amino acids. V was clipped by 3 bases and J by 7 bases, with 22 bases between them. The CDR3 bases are TGTGCCACCAGCAGGGGCCCGGGGCAGGGGAGTGTAGAGCAGTACTTC. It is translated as CATSRGPGQGSVEQYF.

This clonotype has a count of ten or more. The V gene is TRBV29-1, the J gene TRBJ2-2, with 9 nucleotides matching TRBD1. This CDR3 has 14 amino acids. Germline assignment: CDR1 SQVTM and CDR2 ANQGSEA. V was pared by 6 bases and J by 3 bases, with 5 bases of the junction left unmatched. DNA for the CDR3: TGCAGCGTCTCAGACAGGGGGGACACCGGGGAGCTGTTTTTT. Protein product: CSVSDRGDTGELFF.

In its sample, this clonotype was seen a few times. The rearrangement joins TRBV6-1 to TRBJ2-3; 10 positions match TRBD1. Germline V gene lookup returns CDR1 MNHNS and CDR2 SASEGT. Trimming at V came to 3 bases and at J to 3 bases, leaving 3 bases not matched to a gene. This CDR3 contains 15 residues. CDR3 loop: CASSETGGWTDTQYF. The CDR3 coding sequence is TGTGCCAGCAGTGAGACAGGGGGCTGGACAGATACGCAGTATTTT.

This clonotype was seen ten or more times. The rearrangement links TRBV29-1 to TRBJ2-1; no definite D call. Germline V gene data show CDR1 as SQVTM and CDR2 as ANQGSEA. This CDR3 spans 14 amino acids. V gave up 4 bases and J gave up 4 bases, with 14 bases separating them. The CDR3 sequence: CSVVGGLGYNEQFF. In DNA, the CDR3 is TGCAGCGTTGTGGGCGGCCTGGGATACAATGAGCAGTTCTTC.

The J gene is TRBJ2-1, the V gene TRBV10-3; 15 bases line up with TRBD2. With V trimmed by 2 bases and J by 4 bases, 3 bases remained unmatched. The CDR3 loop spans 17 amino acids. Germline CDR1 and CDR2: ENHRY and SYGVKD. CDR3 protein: CAISEGLAGGRYNEQFF. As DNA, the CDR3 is TGTGCCATCAGTGAGGGACTAGCGGGAGGGAGATACAATGAGCAGTTCTTC.

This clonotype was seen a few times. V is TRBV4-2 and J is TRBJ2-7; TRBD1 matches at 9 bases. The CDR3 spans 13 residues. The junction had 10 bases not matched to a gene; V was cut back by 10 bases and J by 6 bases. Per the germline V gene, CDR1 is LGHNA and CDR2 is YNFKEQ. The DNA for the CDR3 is TGTGCCATGGGCCCCGGACAGGGGCTCGAGCAGTACTTC. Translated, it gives CAMGPGQGLEQYF.

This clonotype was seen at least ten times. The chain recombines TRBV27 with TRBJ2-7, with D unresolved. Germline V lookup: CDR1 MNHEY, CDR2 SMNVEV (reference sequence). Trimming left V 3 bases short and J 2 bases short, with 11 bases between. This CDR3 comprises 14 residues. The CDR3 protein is CASSFSGSTYEQYF. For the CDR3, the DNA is TGTGCCAGCAGTTTCTCTGGTTCAACCTACGAGCAGTACTTC.

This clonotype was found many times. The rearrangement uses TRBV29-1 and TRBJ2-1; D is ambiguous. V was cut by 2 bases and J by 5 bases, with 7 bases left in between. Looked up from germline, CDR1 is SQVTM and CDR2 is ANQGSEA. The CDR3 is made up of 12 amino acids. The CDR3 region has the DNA TGCAGCGTTGAATTGGCGGACAATGAGCAGTTCTTC. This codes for CSVELADNEQFF.

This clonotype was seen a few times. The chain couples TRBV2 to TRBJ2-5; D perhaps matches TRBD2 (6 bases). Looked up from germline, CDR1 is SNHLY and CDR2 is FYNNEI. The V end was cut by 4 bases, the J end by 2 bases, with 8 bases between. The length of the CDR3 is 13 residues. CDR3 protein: CASSGGRQETQYF. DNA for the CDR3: TGTGCCAGCAGTGGTGGGAGGCAAGAGACCCAGTACTTC. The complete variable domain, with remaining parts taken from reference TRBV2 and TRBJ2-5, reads EPEVTQTPSHQVTQMGQEVILRCVPISNHLYFYWYRQILGQKVEFLVSFYNNEISEKSEIFDDQFSVERPDGSNFTLKIRSTKLEDSAMYFCASSGGRQETQYFGPGTRLLVL.

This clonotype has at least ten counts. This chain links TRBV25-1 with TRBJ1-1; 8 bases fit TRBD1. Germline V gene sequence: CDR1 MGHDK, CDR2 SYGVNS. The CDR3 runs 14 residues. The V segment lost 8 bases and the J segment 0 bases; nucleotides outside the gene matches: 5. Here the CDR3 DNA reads TGTGCCAGCGAGGGGGGACAGGTGAACACTGAAGCTTTCTTT. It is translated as CASEGGQVNTEAFF.

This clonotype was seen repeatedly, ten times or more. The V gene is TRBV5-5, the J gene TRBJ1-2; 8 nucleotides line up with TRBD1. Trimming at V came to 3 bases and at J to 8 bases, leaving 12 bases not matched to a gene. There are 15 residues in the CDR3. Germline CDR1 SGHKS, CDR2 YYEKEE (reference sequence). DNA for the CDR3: TGTGCCAGCAGCTCGGAATGGACAGGGCCGGTAGGCTACACCTTC. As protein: CASSSEWTGPVGYTF.

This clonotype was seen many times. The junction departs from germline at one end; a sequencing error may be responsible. DNA for the CDR3: TGTGCCAGCAGCAAATCCCTTGGGACAGGGAGGCAACAGACCCAGTACTTC. It yields the protein CASSKSLGTGRQQTQYF. This chain uses TRBV16 with TRBJ2-5, with 9 bases identical to TRBD1. From germline, CDR1 is KGHSY and CDR2 FQNENV. CDR3 size: 17 residues.

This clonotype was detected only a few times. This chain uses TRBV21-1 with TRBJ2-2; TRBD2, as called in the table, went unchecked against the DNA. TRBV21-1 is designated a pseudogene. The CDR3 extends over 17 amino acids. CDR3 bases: TGTGCCAGCAACATCGTGGCTCTAGCGGGAGCCACCGGGGAGCTGTTTTTT. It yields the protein CASNIVALAGATGELFF.

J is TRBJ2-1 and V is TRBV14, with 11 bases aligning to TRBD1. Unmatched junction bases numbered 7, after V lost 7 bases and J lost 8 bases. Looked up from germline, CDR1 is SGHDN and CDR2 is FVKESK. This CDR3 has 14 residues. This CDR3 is CASNPWTGGDEQFF. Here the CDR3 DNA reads TGTGCCAGCAACCCCTGGACAGGGGGCGATGAGCAGTTCTTC.

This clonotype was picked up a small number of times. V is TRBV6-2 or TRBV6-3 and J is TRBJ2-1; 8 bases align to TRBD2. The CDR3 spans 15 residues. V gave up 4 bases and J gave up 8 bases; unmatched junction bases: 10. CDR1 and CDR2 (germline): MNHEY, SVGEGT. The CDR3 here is CASSSLAGVPHEQFF. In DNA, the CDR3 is TGTGCCAGCAGTTCTCTAGCGGGCGTTCCCCATGAGCAGTTCTTC.

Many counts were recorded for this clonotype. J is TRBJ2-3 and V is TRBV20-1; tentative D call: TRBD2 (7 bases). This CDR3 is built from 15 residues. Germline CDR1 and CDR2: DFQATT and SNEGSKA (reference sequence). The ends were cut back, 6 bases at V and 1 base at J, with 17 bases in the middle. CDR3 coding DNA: TGCAGTGCCAAGATAGGCGGGGGCGGCACAGATACGCAGTATTTT. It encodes CSAKIGGGGTDTQYF.

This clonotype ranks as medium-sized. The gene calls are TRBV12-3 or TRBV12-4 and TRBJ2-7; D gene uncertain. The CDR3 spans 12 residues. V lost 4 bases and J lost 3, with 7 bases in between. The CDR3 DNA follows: TGTGCCAGCAGTTCCAACTTCTACGAGCAGTACTTC. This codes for CASSSNFYEQYF.

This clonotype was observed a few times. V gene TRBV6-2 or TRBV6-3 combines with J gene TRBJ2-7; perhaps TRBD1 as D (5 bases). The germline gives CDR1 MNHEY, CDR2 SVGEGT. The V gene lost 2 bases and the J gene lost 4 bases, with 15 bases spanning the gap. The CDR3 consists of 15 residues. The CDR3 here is CASSYSLKGWYEQYF. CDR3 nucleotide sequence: TGTGCCAGCAGTTACAGTCTCAAGGGGTGGTACGAGCAGTACTTC.

The CDR3 DNA sequence: TGTGCCAGCAGCTACCCTCGGGACAGGGGGCGCTCAGACGAGCAGTACTTC. Translation gives CASSYPRDRGRSDEQYF. The chain couples TRBV11-2 to TRBJ2-7; 12 bases are shared with TRBD1. CDR1 and CDR2 (germline): SGHAT, FQNNGV. Trimming at V came to 4 bases and at J to 5 bases, leaving 12 bases not matched to a gene. There are 17 residues in the CDR3.

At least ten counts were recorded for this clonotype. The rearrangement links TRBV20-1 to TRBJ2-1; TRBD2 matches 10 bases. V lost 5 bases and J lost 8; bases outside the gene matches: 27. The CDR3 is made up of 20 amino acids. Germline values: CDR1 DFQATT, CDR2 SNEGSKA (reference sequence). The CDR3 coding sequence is TGCAGTGCTGAGATTATAAACAGGGAAAAAGCGGGAGGGTCTTGGGATGAGCAGTTCTTC. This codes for CSAEIINREKAGGSWDEQFF.

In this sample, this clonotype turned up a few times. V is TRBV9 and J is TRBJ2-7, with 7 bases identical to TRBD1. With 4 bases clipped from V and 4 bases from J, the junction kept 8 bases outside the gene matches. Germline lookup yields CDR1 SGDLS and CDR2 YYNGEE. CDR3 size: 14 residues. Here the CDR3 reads CASSTGRQGYEQYF. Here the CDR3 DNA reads TGTGCCAGCAGCACAGGAAGACAGGGTTACGAGCAGTACTTC. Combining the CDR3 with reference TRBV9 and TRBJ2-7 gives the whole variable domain DSGVTQTPKHLITATGQRVTLRCSPRSGDLSVYWYQQSLDQGLQFLIQYYNGEERAKGNILERFSAQQFPDLHSELNLSSLELGDSALYFCASSTGRQGYEQYFGPGTRLTVT.

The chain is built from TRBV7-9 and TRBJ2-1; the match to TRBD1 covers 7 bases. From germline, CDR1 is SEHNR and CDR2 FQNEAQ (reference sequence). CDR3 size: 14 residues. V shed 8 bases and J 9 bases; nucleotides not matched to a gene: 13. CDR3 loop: CASGGQVPSGEQFF. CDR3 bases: TGTGCCAGCGGAGGACAGGTCCCGTCGGGTGAGCAGTTCTTC.